This T cell receptor beta chain was documented in a study of T cells after posttransplantation cyclophosphamide. Notes on the study in general: Donor CD8+ memory clones often dominated recipient blood repertoires at later times. Recipient CMV seropositivity and CMV reactivation strongly tracked TRB clonality.

TCRdb's table, derived via immunoSEQ multiplex PCR, lists solely in-frame clones and lacks some. The sample includes about 1,700 clones, around 88% of them seen just once. Germline V CDR1 and CDR2: MDHEN, SYDVKM. V lost 2 bases to trimming and J lost 0 bases, with 16 bases between them. The CDR3 is 17 amino acids. Note on this clone: No antigen is known for it.

The clonotype was recovered from a woman between 50 and 59 years old in good health and a related stem cell transplant donor. The chain recombines TRBV28 with TRBJ1-1; TRBD1 is a possible D gene (5 bases). Input material: CD8+ T cells sorted from bone marrow. CDR3: CASSLQEGSGVNTEAFF. The DNA of the CDR3 is TGTGCCAGCAGTTTACAAGAGGGGTCGGGGGTGAACACTGAAGCTTTCTTT.